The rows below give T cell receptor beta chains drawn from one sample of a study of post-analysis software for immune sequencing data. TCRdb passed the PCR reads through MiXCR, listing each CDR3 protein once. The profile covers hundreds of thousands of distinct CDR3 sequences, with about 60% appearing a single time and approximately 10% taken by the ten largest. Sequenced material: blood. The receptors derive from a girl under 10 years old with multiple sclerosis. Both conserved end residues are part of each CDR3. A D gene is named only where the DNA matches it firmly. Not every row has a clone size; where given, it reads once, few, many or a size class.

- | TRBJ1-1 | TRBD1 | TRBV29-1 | CSAGTDTEAFF | TGCAGCGCAGGGACAGACACTGAAGCTTTCTTT
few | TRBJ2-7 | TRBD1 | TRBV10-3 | CAHAGTGGDEQYF | TGTGCCCATGCCGGGACAGGGGGTGACGAGCAGTACTTC
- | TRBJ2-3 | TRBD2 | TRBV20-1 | CSASGTSGRTLDTQYF | TGCAGTGCTTCCGGGACTAGCGGGAGGACGTTAGATACGCAGTATTTT
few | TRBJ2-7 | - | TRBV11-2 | CASSARTVKYEQYF | TGTGCCAGCAGCGCAAGGACAGTGAAGTACGAGCAGTACTTC
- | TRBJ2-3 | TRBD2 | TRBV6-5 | CASSFLSGDADTQYF | TGTGCCAGCAGTTTCCTTAGCGGGGACGCAGATACGCAGTATTTT
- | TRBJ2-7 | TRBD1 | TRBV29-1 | CSVELSEGQGGDEQYF | TGCAGCGTTGAATTGAGTGAAGGACAGGGGGGGGACGAGCAGTACTTC
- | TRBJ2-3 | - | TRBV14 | CASSQDIQGITDTQYF | TGTGCCAGCAGCCAAGATATACAGGGTATAACAGATACGCAGTATTTT
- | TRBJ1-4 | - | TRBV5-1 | CASSLTGNEKLFF | TGCGCCAGCAGCTTGACGGGGAATGAAAAACTGTTTTTT
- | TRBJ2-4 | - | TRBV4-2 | CASNQDPGGSAKNIQYF | TGTGCCAGCAACCAAGATCCGGGGGGCTCCGCCAAAAACATTCAGTACTTC
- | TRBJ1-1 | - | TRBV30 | CAWSPATDTEAFF | TGTGCCTGGAGTCCCGCAACGGACACTGAAGCTTTCTTT
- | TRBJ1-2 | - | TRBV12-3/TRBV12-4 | CASREPFGQGNYGYTF | TGTGCCAGCAGGGAACCCTTTGGGCAGGGGAACTATGGCTACACCTTC
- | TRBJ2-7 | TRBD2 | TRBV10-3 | CAIRSGTSASYEQYF | TGTGCCATCAGATCCGGGACTAGCGCCTCCTACGAGCAGTACTTC
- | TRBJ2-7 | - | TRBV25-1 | CASSDDTHSYEQYF | TGTGCCAGCAGTGACGACACACACTCCTACGAGCAGTACTTC
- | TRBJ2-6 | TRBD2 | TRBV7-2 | CASRAGAPLSGANVLTF | TGTGCCAGCCGAGCGGGGGCCCCCCTCTCTGGGGCCAACGTCCTGACTTTC
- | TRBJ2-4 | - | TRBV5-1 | CASSLGGFSRENIQYF | TGCGCCAGCAGCTTGGGGGGGTTTAGTCGAGAAAACATTCAGTACTTC
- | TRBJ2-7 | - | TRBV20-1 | CSASREALRGRAVPYEQYF | TGCAGTGCTAGTCGCGAGGCGTTGAGGGGGAGGGCCGTCCCCTACGAGCAGTACTTC
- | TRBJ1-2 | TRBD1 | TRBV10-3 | CAITQAGQGYGYTF | TGTGCCATCACCCAGGCCGGACAGGGCTATGGCTACACCTTC
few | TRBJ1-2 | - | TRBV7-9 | CASSPQGLANYGYTF | TGTGCCAGCAGCCCTCAGGGATTAGCTAACTATGGCTACACCTTC
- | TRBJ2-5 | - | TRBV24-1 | CATSDSANLGETQYF | TGTGCCACCAGTGATTCGGCTAACCTGGGGGAGACCCAGTACTTC
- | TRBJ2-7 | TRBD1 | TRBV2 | CTTLPTGGYEQYF | TGTACCACCCTGCCGACAGGGGGCTACGAGCAGTACTTC
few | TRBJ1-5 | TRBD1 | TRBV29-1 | CSVAGQGDQPQHF | TGCAGCGTCGCGGGACAGGGTGATCAGCCCCAGCATTTT
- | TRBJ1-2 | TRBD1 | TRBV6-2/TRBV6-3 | CASSYRHRDRGRGYTF | TGTGCCAGCAGTTACCGACACCGGGACAGGGGACGGGGCTACACCTTC
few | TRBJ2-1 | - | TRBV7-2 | CASSLRGQDEQFF | TGTGCCAGCAGCTTACGGGGGCAGGATGAGCAGTTCTTC
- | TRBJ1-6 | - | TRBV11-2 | CASSAGLREPLHF | TGTGCCAGCAGCGCGGGCCTCCGTGAACCCCTCCACTTT
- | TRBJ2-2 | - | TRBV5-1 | CASSLVIGSDNTGELFF | TGCGCCAGCAGCTTGGTAATAGGATCGGACAACACCGGGGAGCTGTTTTTT
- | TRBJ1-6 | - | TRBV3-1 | CASTSPGTGSPLHF | TGTGCCAGCACCTCGCCGGGTACCGGTTCACCCCTCCACTTT
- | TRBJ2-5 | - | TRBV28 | CASSQQPTRRETQYF | TGTGCCAGCAGCCAGCAACCTACTAGGCGAGAGACCCAGTACTTC
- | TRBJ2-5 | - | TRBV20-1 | CSARDTGGRETQYF | TGCAGTGCTAGAGATACCGGGGGCCGTGAGACCCAGTACTTC
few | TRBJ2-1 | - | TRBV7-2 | CASSPAPNEQFF | TGTGCCAGCAGCCCCGCCCCGAATGAGCAGTTCTTC
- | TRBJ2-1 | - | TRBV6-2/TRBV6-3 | CASSDSWGAYNEQFF | TGTGCCAGCAGCGACTCGTGGGGGGCCTACAATGAGCAGTTCTTC
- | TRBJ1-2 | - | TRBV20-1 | CSASIRGYGYTF | TGCAGTGCTAGTATTAGGGGTTATGGCTACACCTTC
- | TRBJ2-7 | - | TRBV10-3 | CAISEEHYEQYF | TGTGCCATCAGTGAGGAGCACTACGAGCAGTACTTC
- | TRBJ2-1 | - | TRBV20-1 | CSAEDDSGYNEQFF | TGCAGTGCTGAAGACGACAGTGGATACAATGAGCAGTTCTTC
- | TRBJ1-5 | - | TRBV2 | CASSEGGRSNQPQHF | TGTGCCAGCAGTGAGGGAGGAAGGAGCAATCAGCCCCAGCATTTT
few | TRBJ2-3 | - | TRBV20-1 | CSAWESDADTQYF | TGCAGTGCTTGGGAGTCCGACGCAGATACGCAGTATTTT
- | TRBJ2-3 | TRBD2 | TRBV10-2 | CATCGLAGVHGTQYF | TGCGCCACTTGTGGGCTAGCGGGGGTACATGGTACGCAGTATTTT
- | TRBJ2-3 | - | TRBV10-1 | CASSESRGRYSTDTQYF | TGCGCCAGCAGTGAGTCGAGGGGCCGTTATAGCACAGATACGCAGTATTTT
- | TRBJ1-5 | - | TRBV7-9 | CASSLDTGSTRQPQHF | TGTGCCAGCAGCTTAGACACAGGGTCAACGCGGCAGCCCCAGCATTTT